This TCR beta chain was documented in a study of T cell responses to AZD1222 COVID-19 vaccine. Regarding the study as a whole: Donors in the cohort were predominantly white British and more often female, and clonal diversity was possibly underestimated. Reportedly, nearly half of unique spike TCRs recognized epitopes outside B.1.351/B.1.1.7 mutations.

Repertoires were generated with immunoSEQ multiplex PCR, while TCRdb's copy carries only in-frame clones and drops some. The table records approximately 96,000 clones, about 90% of them present only once. This CDR3 comprises 17 residues. Germline V gene lookup returns CDR1 SGHTA and CDR2 FQGNSA. The V and J ends lost 3 bases and 0 bases, in that order; junction bases with no gene match: 6. As to this clone: No antigen is known for it.

The chain recombines TRBV7-2 with TRBJ2-3; 10 nucleotides match TRBD2. Sample: peripheral blood, taken 28 days after the second AZD1222 dose. The receptor was derived from an adult who received the AZD1222 COVID-19 vaccine. This CDR3 reads CASSFLGLAASTDTQYF. The CDR3 DNA reads TGTGCCAGCAGCTTCCTAGGACTAGCGGCTAGCACAGATACGCAGTATTTT.